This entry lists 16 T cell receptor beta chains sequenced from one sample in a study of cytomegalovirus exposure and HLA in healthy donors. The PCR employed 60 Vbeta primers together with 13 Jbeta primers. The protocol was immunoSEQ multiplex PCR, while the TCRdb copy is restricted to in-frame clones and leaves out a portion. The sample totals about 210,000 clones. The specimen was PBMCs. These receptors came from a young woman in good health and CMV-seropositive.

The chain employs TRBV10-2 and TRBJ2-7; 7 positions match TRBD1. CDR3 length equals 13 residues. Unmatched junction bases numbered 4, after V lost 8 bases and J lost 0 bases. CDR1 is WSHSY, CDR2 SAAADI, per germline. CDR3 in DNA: TGCGCCAGCTCTTGGGACAGCTCCTACGAGCAGTACTTC. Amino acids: CASSWDSSYEQYF.

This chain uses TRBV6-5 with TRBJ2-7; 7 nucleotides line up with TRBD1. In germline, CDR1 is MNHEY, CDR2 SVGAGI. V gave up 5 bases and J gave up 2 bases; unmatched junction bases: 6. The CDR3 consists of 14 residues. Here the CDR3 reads CASSTRQGPYEQYF. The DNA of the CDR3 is TGTGCCAGCAGTACCCGACAGGGACCCTACGAGCAGTACTTC.

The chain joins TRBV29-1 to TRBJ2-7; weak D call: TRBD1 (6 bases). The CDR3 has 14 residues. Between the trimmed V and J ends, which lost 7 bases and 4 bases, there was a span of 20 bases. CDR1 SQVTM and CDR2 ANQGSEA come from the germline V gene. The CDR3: CSATGQTLEYEQYF. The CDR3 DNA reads TGCAGCGCGACAGGACAGACTTTAGAGTACGAGCAGTACTTC.

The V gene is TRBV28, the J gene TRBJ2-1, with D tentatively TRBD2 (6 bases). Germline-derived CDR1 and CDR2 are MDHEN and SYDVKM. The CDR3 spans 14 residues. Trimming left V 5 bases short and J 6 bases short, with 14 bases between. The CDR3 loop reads CASSPTGTRNEQFF. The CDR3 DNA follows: TGTGCCAGCAGTCCGACCGGGACTCGCAATGAGCAGTTCTTC.

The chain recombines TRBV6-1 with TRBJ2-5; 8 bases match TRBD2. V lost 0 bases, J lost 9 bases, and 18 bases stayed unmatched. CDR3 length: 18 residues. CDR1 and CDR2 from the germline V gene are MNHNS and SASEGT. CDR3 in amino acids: CASSEATVISGTRGAQYF. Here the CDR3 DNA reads TGTGCCAGCAGTGAAGCGACGGTCATTTCCGGGACTAGGGGGGCCCAGTACTTC.

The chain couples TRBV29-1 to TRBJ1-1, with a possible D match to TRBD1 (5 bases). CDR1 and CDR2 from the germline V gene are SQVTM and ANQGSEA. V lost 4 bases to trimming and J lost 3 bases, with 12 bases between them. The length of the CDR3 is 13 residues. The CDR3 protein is CSVASRGDTEAFF. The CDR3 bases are TGCAGCGTTGCCTCTCGGGGGGACACTGAAGCTTTCTTT. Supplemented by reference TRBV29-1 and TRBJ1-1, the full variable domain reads SAVISQKPSRDICQRGTSLTIQCQVDSQVTMMFWYRQQPGQSLTLIATANQGSEATYESGFVIDKFPISRPNLTFSTLTVSNMSPEDSSIYLCSVASRGDTEAFFGQGTRLTVV.

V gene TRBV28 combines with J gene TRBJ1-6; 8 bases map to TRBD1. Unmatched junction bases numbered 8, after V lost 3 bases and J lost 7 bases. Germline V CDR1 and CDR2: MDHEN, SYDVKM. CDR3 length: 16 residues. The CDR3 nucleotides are TGTGCCAGCAGTTTGGGGCCGGGACAGGAAAATTCACCCCTCCACTTT. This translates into CASSLGPGQENSPLHF. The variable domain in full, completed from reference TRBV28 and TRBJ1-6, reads DVKVTQSSRYLVKRTGEKVFLECVQDMDHENMFWYRQDPGLGLRLIYFSYDVKMKEKGDIPEGYSVSREKKERFSLILESASTNQTSMYLCASSLGPGQENSPLHFGNGTRLTVT.

The CDR3 DNA reads TGTGCCAGCAGCAAGGACAGGGAGAGATCTGGCTACACCTTC. It yields the protein CASSKDRERSGYTF. The chain carries TRBV6-6 and TRBJ1-2; 8 nucleotides line up with TRBD1. V gave up 6 bases and J gave up 7 bases; unmatched junction bases: 10. This CDR3 spans 14 amino acids. In germline, CDR1 is MNHNY, CDR2 SVGAGI (reference sequence).

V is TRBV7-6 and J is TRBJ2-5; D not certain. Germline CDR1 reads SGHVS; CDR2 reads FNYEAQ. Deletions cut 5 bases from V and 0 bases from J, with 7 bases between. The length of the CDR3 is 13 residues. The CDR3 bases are TGTGCCAGCAGCCGATCTAACCAAGAGACCCAGTACTTC. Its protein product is CASSRSNQETQYF.

CDR3 sequence (DNA): TGTGCCAGTAGTACTTCCCCGGGACAGGGGAATGAAAAACTGTTTTTT. Translated: CASSTSPGQGNEKLFF. The chain combines TRBV19 with TRBJ1-4; 10 bases map to TRBD1. The CDR3 is made up of 16 amino acids. J gave up 5 bases and V 4 bases, and 7 bases lay outside the gene matches. Germline V lookup: CDR1 LNHDA, CDR2 SQIVND (reference sequence).

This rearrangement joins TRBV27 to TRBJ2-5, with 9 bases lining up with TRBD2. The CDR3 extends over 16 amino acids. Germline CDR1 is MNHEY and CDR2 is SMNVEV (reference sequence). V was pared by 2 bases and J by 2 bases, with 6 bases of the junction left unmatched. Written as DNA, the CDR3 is TGTGCCAGCAGTTTACTGGGGACTAGCCCTCAAGAGACCCAGTACTTC. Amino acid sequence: CASSLLGTSPQETQYF.

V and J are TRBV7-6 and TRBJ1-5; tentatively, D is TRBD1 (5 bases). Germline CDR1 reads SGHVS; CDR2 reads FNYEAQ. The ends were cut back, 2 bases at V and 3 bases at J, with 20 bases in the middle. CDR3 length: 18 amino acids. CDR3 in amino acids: CASSLRPAADRFNQPQHF. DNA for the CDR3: TGTGCCAGCAGCTTAAGGCCCGCGGCTGACAGATTCAATCAGCCCCAGCATTTT.

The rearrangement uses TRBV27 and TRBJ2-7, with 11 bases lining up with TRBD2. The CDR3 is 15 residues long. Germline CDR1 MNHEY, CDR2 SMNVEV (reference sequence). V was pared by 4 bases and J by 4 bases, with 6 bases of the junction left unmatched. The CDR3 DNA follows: TGTGCCAGCAGTTCCGCGACTAGCGGGACGTACGAGCAGTACTTC. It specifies CASSSATSGTYEQYF.

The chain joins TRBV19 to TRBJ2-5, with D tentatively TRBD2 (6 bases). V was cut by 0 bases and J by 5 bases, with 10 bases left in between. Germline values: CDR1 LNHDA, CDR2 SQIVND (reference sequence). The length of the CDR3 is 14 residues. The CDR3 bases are TGTGCCAGTAGTATAGAGGGGGGAGTGGAGACCCAGTACTTC. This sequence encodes CASSIEGGVETQYF.

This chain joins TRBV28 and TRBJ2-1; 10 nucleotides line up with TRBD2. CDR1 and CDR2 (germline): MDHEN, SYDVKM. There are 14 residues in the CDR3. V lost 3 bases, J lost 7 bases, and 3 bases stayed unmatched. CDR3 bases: TGTGCCAGCAGTTTGCTAGCGGGGGCTAATGAGCAGTTCTTC. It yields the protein CASSLLAGANEQFF.

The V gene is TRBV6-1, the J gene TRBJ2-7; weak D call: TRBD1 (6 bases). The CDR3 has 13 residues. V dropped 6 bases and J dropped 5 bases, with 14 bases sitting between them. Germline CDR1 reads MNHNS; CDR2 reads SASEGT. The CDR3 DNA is TGTGCCAGCAGACAGACAGGAAGCGACGAGCAGTACTTC. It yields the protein CASRQTGSDEQYF.